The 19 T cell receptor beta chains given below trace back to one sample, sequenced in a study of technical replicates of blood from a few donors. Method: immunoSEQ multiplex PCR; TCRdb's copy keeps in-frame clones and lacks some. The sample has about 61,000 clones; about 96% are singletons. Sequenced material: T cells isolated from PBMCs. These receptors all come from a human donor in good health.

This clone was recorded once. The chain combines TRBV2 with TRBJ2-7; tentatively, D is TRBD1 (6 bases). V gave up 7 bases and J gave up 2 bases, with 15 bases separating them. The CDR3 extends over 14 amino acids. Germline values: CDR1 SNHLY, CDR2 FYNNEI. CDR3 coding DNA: TGTGCCAGCAAGAAGGGGGACATAACCTACGAGCAGTACTTC. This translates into CASKKGDITYEQYF.

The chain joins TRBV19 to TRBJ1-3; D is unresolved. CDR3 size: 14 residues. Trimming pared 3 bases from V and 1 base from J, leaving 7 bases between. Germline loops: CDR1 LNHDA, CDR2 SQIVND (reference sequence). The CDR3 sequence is CASSMGRSGNTIYF. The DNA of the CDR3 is TGTGCCAGTAGTATGGGGAGATCTGGAAACACCATATATTTT.

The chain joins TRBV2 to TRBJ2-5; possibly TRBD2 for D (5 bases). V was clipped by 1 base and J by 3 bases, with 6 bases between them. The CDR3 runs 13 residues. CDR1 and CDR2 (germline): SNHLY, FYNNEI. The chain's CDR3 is CASSEVGEETQYF. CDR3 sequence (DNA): TGTGCCAGCAGTGAAGTGGGAGAAGAGACCCAGTACTTC.

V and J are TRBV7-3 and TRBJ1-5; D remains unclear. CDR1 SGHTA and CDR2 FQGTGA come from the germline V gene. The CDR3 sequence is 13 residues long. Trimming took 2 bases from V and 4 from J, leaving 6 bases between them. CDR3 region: CASSLEENQPQHF. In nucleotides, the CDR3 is TGTGCCAGCAGCTTAGAGGAAAATCAGCCCCAGCATTTT.

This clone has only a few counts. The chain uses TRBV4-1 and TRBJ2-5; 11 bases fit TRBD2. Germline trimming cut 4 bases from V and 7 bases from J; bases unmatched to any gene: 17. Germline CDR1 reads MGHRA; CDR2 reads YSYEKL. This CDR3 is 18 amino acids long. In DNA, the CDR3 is TGCGCCAGCAGCCGCCAGGGGGTGGGACTAGCGGTTCAACGGACCCAGTACTTC. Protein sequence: CASSRQGVGLAVQRTQYF.

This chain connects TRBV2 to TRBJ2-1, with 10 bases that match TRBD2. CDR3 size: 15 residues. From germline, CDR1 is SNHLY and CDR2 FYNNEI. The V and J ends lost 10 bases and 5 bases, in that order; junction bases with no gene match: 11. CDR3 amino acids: CAIGLGTSVHNEQFF. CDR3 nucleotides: TGTGCCATTGGGCTAGGGACTAGCGTCCACAATGAGCAGTTCTTC.

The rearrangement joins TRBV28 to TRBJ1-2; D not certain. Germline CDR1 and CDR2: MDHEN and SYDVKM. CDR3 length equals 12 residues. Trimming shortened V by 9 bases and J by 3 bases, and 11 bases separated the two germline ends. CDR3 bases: TGTGCCAGTCGGGAGGGTGACTATGGCTACACCTTC. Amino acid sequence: CASREGDYGYTF.

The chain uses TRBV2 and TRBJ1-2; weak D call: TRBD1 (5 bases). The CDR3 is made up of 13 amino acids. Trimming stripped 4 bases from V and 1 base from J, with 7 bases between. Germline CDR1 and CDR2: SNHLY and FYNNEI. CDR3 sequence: CASSADSNYGYTF. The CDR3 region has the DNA TGTGCCAGCAGTGCAGACAGTAACTATGGCTACACCTTC.

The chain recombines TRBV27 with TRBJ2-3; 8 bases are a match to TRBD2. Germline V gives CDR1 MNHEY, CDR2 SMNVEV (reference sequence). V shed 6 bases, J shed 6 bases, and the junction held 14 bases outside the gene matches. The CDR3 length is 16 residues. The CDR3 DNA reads TGTGCCAGCAGCCTAAGTACTAGCGGTCTTGGGGATACGCAGTATTTT. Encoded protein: CASSLSTSGLGDTQYF.

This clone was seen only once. CDR3 loop: CASPQETQYF. The CDR3 DNA follows: TGTGCCAGCCCTCAAGAGACCCAGTACTTC. This chain connects TRBV27 to TRBJ2-5; D uncertain. CDR1 and CDR2 (germline): MNHEY, SMNVEV (reference sequence). V was clipped by 8 bases and J by 2 bases, with 3 bases between them. CDR3 length: 10 residues.

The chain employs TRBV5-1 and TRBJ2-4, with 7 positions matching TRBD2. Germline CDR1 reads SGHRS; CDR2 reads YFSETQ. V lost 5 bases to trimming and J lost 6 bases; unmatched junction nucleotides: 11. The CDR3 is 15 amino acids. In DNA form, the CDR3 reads TGCGCCAGCAGGCGCGGGGGAGGTGTTGGAAACATTCAGTACTTC. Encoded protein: CASRRGGGVGNIQYF.

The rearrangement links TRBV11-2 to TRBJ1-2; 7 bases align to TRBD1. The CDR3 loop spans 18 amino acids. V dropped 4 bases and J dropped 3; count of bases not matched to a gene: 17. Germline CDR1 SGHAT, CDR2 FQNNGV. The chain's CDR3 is CASSSRMITGTEYYGYTF. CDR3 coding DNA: TGTGCCAGCAGCTCGAGGATGATAACCGGGACAGAGTACTATGGCTACACCTTC. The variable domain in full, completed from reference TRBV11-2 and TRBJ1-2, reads EAGVAQSPRYKIIEKRQSVAFWCNPISGHATLYWYQQILGQGPKLLIQFQNNGVVDDSQLPKDRFSAERLKGVDSTLKIQPAKLEDSAVYLCASSSRMITGTEYYGYTFGSGTRLTVV.

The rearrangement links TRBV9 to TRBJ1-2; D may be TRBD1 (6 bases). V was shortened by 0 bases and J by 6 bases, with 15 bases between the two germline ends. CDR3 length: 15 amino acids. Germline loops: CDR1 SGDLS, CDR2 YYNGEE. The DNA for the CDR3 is TGTGCCAGCAGCGTAGGTCAATTGGGACATAATGGCTACACCTTC. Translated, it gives CASSVGQLGHNGYTF.

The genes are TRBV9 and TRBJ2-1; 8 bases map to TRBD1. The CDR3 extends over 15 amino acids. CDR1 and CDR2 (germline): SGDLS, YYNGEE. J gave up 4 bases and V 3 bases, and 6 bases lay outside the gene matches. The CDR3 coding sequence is TGTGCCAGCAGCGCAGGACAGGGTCTTTACAATGAGCAGTTCTTC. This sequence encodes CASSAGQGLYNEQFF.

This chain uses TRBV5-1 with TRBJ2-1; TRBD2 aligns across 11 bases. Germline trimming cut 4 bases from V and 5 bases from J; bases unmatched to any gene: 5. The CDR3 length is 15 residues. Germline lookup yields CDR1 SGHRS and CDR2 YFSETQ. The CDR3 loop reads CASSPTSGGNNEQFF. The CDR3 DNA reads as TGCGCCAGCAGCCCCACTAGCGGGGGAAACAATGAGCAGTTCTTC.

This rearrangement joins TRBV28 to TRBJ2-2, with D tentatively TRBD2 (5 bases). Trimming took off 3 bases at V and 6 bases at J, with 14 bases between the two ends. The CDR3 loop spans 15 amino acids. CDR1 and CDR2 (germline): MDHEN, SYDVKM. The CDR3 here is CASSLLGERSGELFF. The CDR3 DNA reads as TGTGCCAGCAGTTTGTTGGGAGAAAGGTCCGGGGAGCTGTTTTTT.

The CDR3 is CASSKPGHPNTEAFF. In DNA form, the CDR3 reads TGTGCCAGCAGTAAGCCGGGACACCCGAACACTGAAGCTTTCTTT. The V gene is TRBV6-5, the J gene TRBJ1-1, with a tentative D call TRBD1 (6 bases). V was clipped by 5 bases and J by 1 base, with 14 bases between them. The CDR3 runs 15 residues. Germline V CDR1 and CDR2: MNHEY, SVGAGI.

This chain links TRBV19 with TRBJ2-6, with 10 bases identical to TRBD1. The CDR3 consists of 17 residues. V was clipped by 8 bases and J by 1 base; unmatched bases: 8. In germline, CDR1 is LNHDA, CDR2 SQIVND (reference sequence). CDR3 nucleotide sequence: TGTGCCAGTGGGAGGGGACAGGGGAGTTCTGGGGCCAACGTCCTGACTTTC. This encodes CASGRGQGSSGANVLTF.

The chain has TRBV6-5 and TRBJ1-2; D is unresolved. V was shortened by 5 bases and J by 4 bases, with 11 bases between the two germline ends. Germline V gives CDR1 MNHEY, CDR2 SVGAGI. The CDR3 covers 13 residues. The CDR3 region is CASSHGGSYGYTF. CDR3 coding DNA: TGTGCCAGCAGTCACGGAGGCAGCTATGGCTACACCTTC.